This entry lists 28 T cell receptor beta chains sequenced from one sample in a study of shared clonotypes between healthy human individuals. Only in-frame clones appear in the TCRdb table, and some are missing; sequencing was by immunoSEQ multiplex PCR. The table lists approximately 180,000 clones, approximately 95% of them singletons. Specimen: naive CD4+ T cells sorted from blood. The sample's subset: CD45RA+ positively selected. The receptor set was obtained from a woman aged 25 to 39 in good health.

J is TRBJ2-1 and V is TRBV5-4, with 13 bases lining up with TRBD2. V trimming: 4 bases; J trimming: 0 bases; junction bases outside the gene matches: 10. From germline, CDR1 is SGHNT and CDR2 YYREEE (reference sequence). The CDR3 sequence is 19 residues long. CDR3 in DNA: TGTGCCAGCAGCCACCCGGGACTAGCGGGAATTGGCTCCTACAATGAGCAGTTCTTC. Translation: CASSHPGLAGIGSYNEQFF.

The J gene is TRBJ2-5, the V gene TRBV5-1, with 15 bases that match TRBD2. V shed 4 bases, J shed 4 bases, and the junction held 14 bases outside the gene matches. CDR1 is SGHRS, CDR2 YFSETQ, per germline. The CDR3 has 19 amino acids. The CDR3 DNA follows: TGCGCCAGCAGCCGCGGACTAGCGGGAGGGCCTAATCTCCCAGAGACCCAGTACTTC. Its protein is CASSRGLAGGPNLPETQYF.

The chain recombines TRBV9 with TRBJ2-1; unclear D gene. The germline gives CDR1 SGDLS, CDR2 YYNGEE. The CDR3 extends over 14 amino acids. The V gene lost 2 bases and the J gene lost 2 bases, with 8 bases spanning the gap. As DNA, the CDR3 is TGTGCCAGCAGCGTCGGCGGACCCTACAATGAGCAGTTCTTC. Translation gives CASSVGGPYNEQFF.

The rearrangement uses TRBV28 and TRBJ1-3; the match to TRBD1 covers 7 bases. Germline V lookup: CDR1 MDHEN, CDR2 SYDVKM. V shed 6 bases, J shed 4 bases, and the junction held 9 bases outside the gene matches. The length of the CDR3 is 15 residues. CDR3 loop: CASSSGGNPGNTIYF. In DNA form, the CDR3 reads TGTGCCAGCAGCTCAGGGGGTAACCCCGGAAACACCATATATTTT.

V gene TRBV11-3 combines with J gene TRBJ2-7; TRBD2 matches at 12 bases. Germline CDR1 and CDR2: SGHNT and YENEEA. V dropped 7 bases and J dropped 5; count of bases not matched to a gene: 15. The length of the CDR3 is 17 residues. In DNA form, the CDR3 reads TGTGCCAGCACCAGAAAGGAGGGACTAGCGGGCCCCAACGAGCAGTACTTC. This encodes CASTRKEGLAGPNEQYF.

The CDR3 here is CASSYERERAKNIQYF. The CDR3, as DNA: TGTGCCAGCAGTTACGAGCGGGAGCGAGCCAAAAACATTCAGTACTTC. J is TRBJ2-4 and V is TRBV6-5, with 8 bases aligning to TRBD2. The CDR3 runs to 16 residues. Looked up from germline, CDR1 is MNHEY and CDR2 is SVGAGI. J gave up 0 bases and V 2 bases, and 3 bases lay outside the gene matches.

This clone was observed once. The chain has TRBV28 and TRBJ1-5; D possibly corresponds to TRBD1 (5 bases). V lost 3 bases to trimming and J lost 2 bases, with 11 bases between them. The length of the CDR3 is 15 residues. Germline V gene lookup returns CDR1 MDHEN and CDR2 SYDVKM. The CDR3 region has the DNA TGTGCCAGCAGTTTGGGGGGTTGGGGCAATCAGCCCCAGCATTTT. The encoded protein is CASSLGGWGNQPQHF. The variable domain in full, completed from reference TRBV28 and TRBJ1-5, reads DVKVTQSSRYLVKRTGEKVFLECVQDMDHENMFWYRQDPGLGLRLIYFSYDVKMKEKGDIPEGYSVSREKKERFSLILESASTNQTSMYLCASSLGGWGNQPQHFGDGTRLSIL.

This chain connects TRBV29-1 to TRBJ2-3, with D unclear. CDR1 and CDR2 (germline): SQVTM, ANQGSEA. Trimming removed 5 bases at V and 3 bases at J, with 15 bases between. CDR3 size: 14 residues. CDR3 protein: CSVLVSFRTDTQYF. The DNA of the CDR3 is TGCAGCGTTCTGGTGTCGTTTCGGACAGATACGCAGTATTTT.

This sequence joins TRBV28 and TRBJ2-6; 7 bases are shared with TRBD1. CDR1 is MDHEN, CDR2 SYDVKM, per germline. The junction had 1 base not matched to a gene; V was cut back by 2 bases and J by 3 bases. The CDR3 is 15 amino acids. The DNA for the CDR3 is TGTGCCAGCAGTTTAGACAGGGTTGGGGCCAACGTCCTGACTTTC. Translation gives CASSLDRVGANVLTF.

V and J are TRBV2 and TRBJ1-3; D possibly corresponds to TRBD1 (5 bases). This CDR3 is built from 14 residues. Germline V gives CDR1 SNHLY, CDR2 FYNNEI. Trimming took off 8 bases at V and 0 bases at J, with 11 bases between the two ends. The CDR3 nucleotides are TGTGCCAGCGGGGGGGGATACTCTGGAAACACCATATATTTT. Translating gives CASGGGYSGNTIYF. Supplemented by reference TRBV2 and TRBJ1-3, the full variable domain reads EPEVTQTPSHQVTQMGQEVILRCVPISNHLYFYWYRQILGQKVEFLVSFYNNEISEKSEIFDDQFSVERPDGSNFTLKIRSTKLEDSAMYFCASGGGYSGNTIYFGEGSWLTVV.

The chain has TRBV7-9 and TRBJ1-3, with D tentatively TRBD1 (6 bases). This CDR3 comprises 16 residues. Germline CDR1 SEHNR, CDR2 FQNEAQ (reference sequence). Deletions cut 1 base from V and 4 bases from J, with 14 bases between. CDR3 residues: CASSLDGGAWGNTIYF. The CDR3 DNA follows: TGTGCCAGCAGCTTAGACGGGGGCGCGTGGGGAAACACCATATATTTT.

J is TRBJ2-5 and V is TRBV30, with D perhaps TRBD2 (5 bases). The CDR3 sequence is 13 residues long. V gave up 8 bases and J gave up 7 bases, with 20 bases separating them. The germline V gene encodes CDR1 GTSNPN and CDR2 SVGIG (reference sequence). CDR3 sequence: CAGERTPLGTQYF. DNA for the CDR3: TGTGCCGGGGAGAGGACTCCCTTAGGGACCCAGTACTTC.

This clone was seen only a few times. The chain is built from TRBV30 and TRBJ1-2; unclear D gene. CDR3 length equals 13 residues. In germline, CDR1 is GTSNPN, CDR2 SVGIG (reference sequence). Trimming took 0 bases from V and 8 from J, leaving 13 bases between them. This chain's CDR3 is CAWSVVTETGYTF. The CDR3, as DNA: TGTGCCTGGAGTGTGGTGACGGAAACCGGCTACACCTTC.

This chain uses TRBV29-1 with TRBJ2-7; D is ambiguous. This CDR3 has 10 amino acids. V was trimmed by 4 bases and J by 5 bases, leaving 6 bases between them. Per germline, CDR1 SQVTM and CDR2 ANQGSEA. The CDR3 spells CSVGVNEQYF. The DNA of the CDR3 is TGCAGCGTTGGTGTGAACGAGCAGTACTTC.

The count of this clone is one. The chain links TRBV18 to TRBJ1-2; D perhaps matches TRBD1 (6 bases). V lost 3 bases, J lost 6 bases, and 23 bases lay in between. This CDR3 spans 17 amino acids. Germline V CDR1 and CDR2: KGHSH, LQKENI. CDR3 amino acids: CASSPTTGSVPADGYTF. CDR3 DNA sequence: TGTGCCAGCTCACCTACGACAGGTTCGGTTCCGGCAGATGGCTACACCTTC.

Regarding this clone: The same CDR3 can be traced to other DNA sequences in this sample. In nucleotides, the CDR3 is TGCGCCAGCAGTTTAGGCTCTGGAAACACCATATATTTT. It specifies CASSLGSGNTIYF. V usage is TRBV5-1 and J usage is TRBJ1-3; D gene unclear. Germline CDR1 and CDR2: SGHRS and YFSETQ. This CDR3 has 13 residues. V shed 5 bases and J shed 0 bases, with 6 bases lying between them.

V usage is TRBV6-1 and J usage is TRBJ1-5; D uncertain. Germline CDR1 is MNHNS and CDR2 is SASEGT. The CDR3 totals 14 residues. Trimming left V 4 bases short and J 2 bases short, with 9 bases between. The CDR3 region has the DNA TGTGCCAGCAGTGTAGGGATCGGCAATCAGCCCCAGCATTTT. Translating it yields CASSVGIGNQPQHF.

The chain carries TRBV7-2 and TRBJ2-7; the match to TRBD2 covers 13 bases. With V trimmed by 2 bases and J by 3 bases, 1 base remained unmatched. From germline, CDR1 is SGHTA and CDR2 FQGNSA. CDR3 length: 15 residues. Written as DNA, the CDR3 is TGTGCCAGCAGCTTAAGGACTAGCGGGAGCTACGAGCAGTACTTC. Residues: CASSLRTSGSYEQYF.

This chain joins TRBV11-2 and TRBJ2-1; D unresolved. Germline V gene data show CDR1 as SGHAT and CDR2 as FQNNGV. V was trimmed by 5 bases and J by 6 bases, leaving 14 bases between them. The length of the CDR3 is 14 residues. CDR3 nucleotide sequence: TGTGCCAGCAGCCCAATTCGCCAGCCCAATGAGCAGTTCTTC. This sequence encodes CASSPIRQPNEQFF.

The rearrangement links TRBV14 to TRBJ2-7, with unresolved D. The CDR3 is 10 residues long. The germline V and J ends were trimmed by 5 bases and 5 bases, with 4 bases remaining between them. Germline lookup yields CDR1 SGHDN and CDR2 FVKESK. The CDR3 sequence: CASSIHEQYF. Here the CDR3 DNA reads TGTGCCAGCAGCATCCACGAGCAGTACTTC.

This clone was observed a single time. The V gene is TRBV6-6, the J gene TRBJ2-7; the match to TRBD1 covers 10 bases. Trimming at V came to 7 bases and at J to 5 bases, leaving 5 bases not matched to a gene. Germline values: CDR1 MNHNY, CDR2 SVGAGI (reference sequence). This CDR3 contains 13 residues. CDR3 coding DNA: TGTGCCAGCAAAAGGGACAGGGGCCACGAGCAGTACTTC. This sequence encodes CASKRDRGHEQYF.

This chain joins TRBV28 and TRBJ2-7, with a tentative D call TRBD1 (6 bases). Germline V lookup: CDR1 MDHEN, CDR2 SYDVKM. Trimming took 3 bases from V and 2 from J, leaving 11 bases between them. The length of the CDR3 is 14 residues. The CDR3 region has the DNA TGTGCCAGCAGTTTTTGGACAGAAACCTACGAGCAGTACTTC. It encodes CASSFWTETYEQYF.

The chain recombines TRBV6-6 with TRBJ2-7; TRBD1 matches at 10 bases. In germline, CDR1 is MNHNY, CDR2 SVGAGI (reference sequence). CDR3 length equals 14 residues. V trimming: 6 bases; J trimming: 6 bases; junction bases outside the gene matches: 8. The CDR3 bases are TGTGCCAGCAGCTCTTCCGGGACAGGGGCCGAGCAGTACTTC. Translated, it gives CASSSSGTGAEQYF.

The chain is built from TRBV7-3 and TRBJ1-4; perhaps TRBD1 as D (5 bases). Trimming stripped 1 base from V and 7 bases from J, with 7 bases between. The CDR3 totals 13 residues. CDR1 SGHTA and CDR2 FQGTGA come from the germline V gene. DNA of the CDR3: TGTGCCAGCAGCTTAAGGAGGGGTGAAAAACTGTTTTTT. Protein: CASSLRRGEKLFF.

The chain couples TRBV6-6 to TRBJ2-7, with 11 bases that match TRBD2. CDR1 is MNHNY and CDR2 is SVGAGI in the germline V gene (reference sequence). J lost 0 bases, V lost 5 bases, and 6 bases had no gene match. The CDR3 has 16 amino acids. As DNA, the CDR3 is TGTGCCAGCAGTGCAGAGGGGACTAGCGGCTCCTACGAGCAGTACTTC. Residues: CASSAEGTSGSYEQYF.

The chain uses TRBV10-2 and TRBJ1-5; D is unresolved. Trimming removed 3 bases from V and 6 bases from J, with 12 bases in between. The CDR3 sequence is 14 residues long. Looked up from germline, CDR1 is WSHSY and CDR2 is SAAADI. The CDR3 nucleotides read TGCGCCAGCAGTGACTTTCTCGGAGGTCAGCCCCAGCATTTT. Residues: CASSDFLGGQPQHF.

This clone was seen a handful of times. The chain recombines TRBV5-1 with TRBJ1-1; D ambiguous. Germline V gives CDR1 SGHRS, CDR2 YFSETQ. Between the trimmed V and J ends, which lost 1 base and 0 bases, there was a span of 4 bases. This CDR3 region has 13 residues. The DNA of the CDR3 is TGCGCCAGCAGCTTGTTCGTGAACACTGAAGCTTTCTTT. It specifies CASSLFVNTEAFF.

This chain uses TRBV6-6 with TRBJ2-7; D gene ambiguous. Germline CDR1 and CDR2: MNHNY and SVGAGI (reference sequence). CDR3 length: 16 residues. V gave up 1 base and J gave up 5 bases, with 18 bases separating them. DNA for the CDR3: TGTGCCAGCAGTTACTTTTCCCCCGGCGTTCGGGACGAGCAGTACTTC. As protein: CASSYFSPGVRDEQYF.